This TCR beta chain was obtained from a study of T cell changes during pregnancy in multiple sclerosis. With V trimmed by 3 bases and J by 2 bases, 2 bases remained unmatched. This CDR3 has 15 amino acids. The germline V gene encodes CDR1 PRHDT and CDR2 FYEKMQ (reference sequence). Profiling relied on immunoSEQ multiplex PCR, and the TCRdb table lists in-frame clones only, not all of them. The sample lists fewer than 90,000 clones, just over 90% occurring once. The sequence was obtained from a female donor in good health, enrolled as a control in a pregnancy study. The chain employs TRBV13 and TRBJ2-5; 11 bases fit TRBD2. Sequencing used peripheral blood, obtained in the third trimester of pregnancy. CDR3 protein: CASSFGTSGQETQYF. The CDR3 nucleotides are TGTGCCAGCAGCTTCGGGACTAGCGGACAAGAGACCCAGTACTTC.